This passage covers 22 T cell receptor beta chains from one sample sequenced in a study of blood T cell repertoires in COVID-19. Profiling relied on immunoSEQ multiplex PCR, and the TCRdb table lists in-frame clones only, not all of them. The table has about 90,000 clones, around 90% seen once. Sequenced: peripheral blood. The receptors were sampled from a male donor with acute or convalescent COVID-19.

The chain has TRBV25-1 and TRBJ1-2, with D unresolved. Trimming shortened V by 3 bases and J by 8 bases, and 7 bases separated the two germline ends. CDR1 is MGHDK, CDR2 SYGVNS, per germline. The CDR3 spans 11 residues. The CDR3 coding sequence is TGTGCCAGCAGTGAGCTAGGCGGCTACACCTTC. This sequence encodes CASSELGGYTF.

The rearrangement links TRBV19 to TRBJ2-2; D gene unclear. Germline V gene data show CDR1 as LNHDA and CDR2 as SQIVND (reference sequence). The CDR3 sequence is 13 residues long. The V end was cut by 6 bases, the J end by 1 base, with 6 bases between. CDR3 in amino acids: CASRVGNTGELFF. Written as DNA, the CDR3 is TGTGCCAGTAGGGTCGGGAACACCGGGGAGCTGTTTTTT.

This rearrangement joins TRBV5-5 to TRBJ1-1, with TRBD1 matching over 7 bases. The germline gives CDR1 SGHKS, CDR2 YYEKEE (reference sequence). The CDR3 loop spans 15 amino acids. The ends lost 3 bases at V and 0 bases at J; junction bases unmatched: 5. CDR3 loop: CASSSRQGLNTEAFF. Written as DNA, the CDR3 is TGTGCCAGCAGCTCTCGACAGGGACTGAACACTGAAGCTTTCTTT.

The V and J genes are TRBV5-1 and TRBJ1-3, with D perhaps TRBD1 (6 bases). CDR3 length equals 15 residues. V was shortened by 4 bases and J by 5 bases, with 16 bases between the two germline ends. CDR1 and CDR2 from the germline V gene are SGHRS and YFSETQ. CDR3 nucleotide sequence: TGCGCCAGCAGCCCGGACAGTACCTGGAGAAACACCATATATTTT. It yields the protein CASSPDSTWRNTIYF.

The rearrangement links TRBV7-9 to TRBJ1-2, with 11 bases matching TRBD1. The CDR3 consists of 13 residues. Germline lookup yields CDR1 SEHNR and CDR2 FQNEAQ (reference sequence). V gave up 4 bases and J gave up 8 bases; unmatched junction bases: 3. DNA for the CDR3: TGTGCCAGCAGCTCAGGGACAGGGGGAGGCTACACCTTC. Protein product: CASSSGTGGGYTF.

V is TRBV12-3 or TRBV12-4 and J is TRBJ1-4; D is possibly TRBD1 (6 bases). The CDR3 extends over 13 amino acids. V was cut by 5 bases and J by 8 bases, with 12 bases left in between. CDR3 DNA: TGTGCCAGCAGTCGACAGGTGGGGGAAAAACTGTTTTTT. It translates to CASSRQVGEKLFF.

Written as DNA, the CDR3 is TGCAGTGCAGCGCCTAGCTACGAGCAGTACTTC. Translation gives CSAAPSYEQYF. This chain links TRBV20-1 with TRBJ2-7; D not certain. Germline V gene data show CDR1 as DFQATT and CDR2 as SNEGSKA (reference sequence). V was trimmed by 6 bases and J by 3 bases, leaving 9 bases between them. This CDR3 has 11 residues.

The V gene is TRBV19, the J gene TRBJ1-3, with unresolved D. CDR1 LNHDA and CDR2 SQIVND come from the germline V gene (reference sequence). V lost 5 bases, J lost 0 bases, and 11 bases lay in between. The CDR3 totals 15 residues. CDR3 nucleotides: TGTGCCAGTAGTGCCTCGACAAGCTCTGGAAACACCATATATTTT. Its translation is CASSASTSSGNTIYF.

This rearrangement joins TRBV10-3 to TRBJ1-5; D uncertain. Germline CDR1 is ENHRY and CDR2 is SYGVKD. This CDR3 has 15 residues. Trimming stripped 4 bases from V and 7 bases from J, with 17 bases between. The CDR3 DNA reads TGTGCCATCAGTGCGGGTCAGGAGGTTGGGCAGCCCCAGCATTTT. This codes for CAISAGQEVGQPQHF.

Turning to this clone: Germline is not matched at one junction end, which may reflect a read error. The J gene is TRBJ2-7, the V gene TRBV10-2; 9 bases map to TRBD2. CDR1 is WSHSY, CDR2 SAAADI, per germline. CDR3 size: 17 residues. The CDR3 region is CASCEGTCGGGFYEQYF. The CDR3 coding sequence is TGCGCCAGCTGTGAGGGCACTTGCGGGGGGGGATTCTACGAGCAGTACTTC.

This clone was found a few times. The chain uses TRBV6-1 and TRBJ1-3, with no clear D. V was clipped by 0 bases and J by 9 bases, with 6 bases between them. This CDR3 is 12 amino acids long. Germline lookup yields CDR1 MNHNS and CDR2 SASEGT. The CDR3 region has the DNA TGTGCCAGCAGTGAAGCCCCTTTCACCATATATTTT. Amino acids: CASSEAPFTIYF.

J is TRBJ1-2 and V is TRBV5-5, with unresolved D. Germline assignment: CDR1 SGHKS and CDR2 YYEKEE (reference sequence). V shed 0 bases and J shed 2 bases, with 8 bases lying between them. The CDR3 extends over 14 amino acids. The CDR3 protein is CASSLVFQNYGYTF. Here the CDR3 DNA reads TGTGCCAGCAGCTTGGTCTTCCAGAACTATGGCTACACCTTC. The whole variable domain, remainder taken from reference TRBV5-5 and TRBJ1-2, is DAGVTQSPTHLIKTRGQQVTLRCSPISGHKSVSWYQQVLGQGPQFIFQYYEKEERGRGNFPDRFSARQFPNYSSELNVNALLLGDSALYLCASSLVFQNYGYTFGSGTRLTVV.

This rearrangement joins TRBV7-9 to TRBJ2-2; 9 bases are shared with TRBD1. The CDR3 is 16 residues long. The V segment lost 5 bases and the J segment 4 bases; nucleotides outside the gene matches: 8. CDR1 is SEHNR, CDR2 FQNEAQ, per germline (reference sequence). CDR3 sequence: CASSPHRGQRTGELFF. The CDR3 DNA follows: TGTGCCAGCAGCCCTCACAGGGGGCAGCGCACCGGGGAGCTGTTTTTT.

V is TRBV29-1 and J is TRBJ2-3, with TRBD1 as a possible D gene (5 bases). This CDR3 region has 12 residues. Germline CDR1 SQVTM, CDR2 ANQGSEA. V lost 7 bases to trimming and J lost 0 bases, with 8 bases between them. The DNA of the CDR3 is TGCAGCGGGACACCTAGCACAGATACGCAGTATTTT. Its translation: CSGTPSTDTQYF.

The chain combines TRBV6-5 with TRBJ1-1; D unclear. The germline V and J ends were trimmed by 6 bases and 1 base, with 9 bases remaining between them. This CDR3 is 13 amino acids long. From germline, CDR1 is MNHEY and CDR2 SVGAGI. The CDR3 nucleotides are TGTGCCAGCAGATTTAATCGGAACACTGAAGCTTTCTTT. Its translation is CASRFNRNTEAFF.

This clone has more than one count but fewer than ten. V is TRBV13 and J is TRBJ1-1, with D maybe TRBD1 (6 bases). The CDR3 is made up of 11 amino acids. Germline V gene lookup returns CDR1 PRHDT and CDR2 FYEKMQ (reference sequence). Trimming cost V 8 bases and J 4 bases, with 8 bases left between them. CDR3 DNA sequence: TGTGCCAGCCAAGGGGGCACTGAAGCTTTCTTT. Amino acid sequence: CASQGGTEAFF.

In this sample, this clone turned up once. The chain has TRBV30 and TRBJ2-5; TRBD2 agrees at 12 bases. Germline CDR1 and CDR2: GTSNPN and SVGIG (reference sequence). Losses at the gene ends were 4 bases for V and 4 bases for J; bases not matched to a gene: 7. The CDR3 has 15 amino acids. CDR3 sequence reads: CAWNVASGGAETQYF. As DNA, the CDR3 is TGTGCCTGGAATGTGGCTAGCGGGGGGGCAGAGACCCAGTACTTC.

The V gene is TRBV24-1, the J gene TRBJ1-5; 8 bases map to TRBD1. The trim removed 5 bases at V and 4 bases at J, leaving 12 bases unmatched. The CDR3 totals 17 residues. Germline CDR1 and CDR2: KGHDR and SFDVKD. The CDR3 DNA reads as TGTGCCACCAGTGCAACGCCGACAGGGGTAGGGAATCAGCCCCAGCATTTT. It specifies CATSATPTGVGNQPQHF.

The CDR3 sequence: CASSQDKGVYTEAFF. In DNA, the CDR3 is TGTGCCAGCAGCCAAGATAAAGGGGTTTACACTGAAGCTTTCTTT. This chain joins TRBV14 and TRBJ1-1, with D maybe TRBD1 (5 bases). The CDR3 covers 15 residues. CDR1 SGHDN and CDR2 FVKESK come from the germline V gene. The V gene lost 0 bases and the J gene lost 3 bases, with 11 bases spanning the gap.

This clone has only a few counts. The CDR3 loop reads CASTYSQDRRFNEQFF. The CDR3 coding sequence is TGTGCCAGCACCTACTCCCAGGACAGGCGTTTCAATGAGCAGTTCTTC. V usage is TRBV9 and J usage is TRBJ2-1, with 7 positions matching TRBD1. J gave up 6 bases and V 6 bases, and 15 bases lay outside the gene matches. The V gene's germline CDR1 is SGDLS and CDR2 YYNGEE. The CDR3 is 16 residues long.

The gene calls are TRBV5-1 and TRBJ2-5; no clear D. From germline, CDR1 is SGHRS and CDR2 YFSETQ. The V and J ends lost 4 bases and 1 base respectively, with 11 bases between them. The CDR3 is made up of 14 amino acids. The CDR3 sequence is CASSTAPPQETQYF. CDR3 in DNA: TGCGCCAGCAGCACAGCCCCCCCCCAAGAGACCCAGTACTTC.

This chain joins TRBV6-1 and TRBJ1-5; a possible D gene is TRBD1 (5 bases). The CDR3 has 15 amino acids. V was pared by 2 bases and J by 3 bases, with 11 bases between. Germline V lookup: CDR1 MNHNS, CDR2 SASEGT. CDR3 region: CASSEWGVVNQPQHF. CDR3 bases: TGTGCCAGCAGTGAATGGGGGGTGGTCAATCAGCCCCAGCATTTT.